The rows below give T cell receptor beta chains drawn from one sample of a study of cytomegalovirus exposure and HLA in healthy donors. Only in-frame clones appear in the TCRdb table, and some are missing; sequencing was by immunoSEQ multiplex PCR. The data show 140,000 or so clones, approximately 79% seen once. The sequencing sample was made of PBMCs. The receptor set was obtained from a female donor in good health and CMV-seronegative. CDR3s include the opening cysteine and the closing phenylalanine or tryptophan. A D gene is named only where the DNA matches it firmly. Size tells how often a clone was seen (once, few, many) or the class of an expanded clone, and some rows leave it out.

size	V	J	D	DNA	CDR3
NA	TRBV7-6	TRBJ2-7	NA	TGTGCCAGCAGCTTAACCGGGGACGAGCAGTACTTC	CASSLTGDEQYF
NA	TRBV28	TRBJ2-7	NA	TGTGCCAGCAGTCCAGAGAGGGACGAGCAGTACTTC	CASSPERDEQYF
few	TRBV10-3	TRBJ2-7	TRBD1	TGTGCCAACGCTCCGGGACAGGGCTACGAGCAGTACTTC	CANAPGQGYEQYF
NA	TRBV30	TRBJ1-3	NA	TGTGCCTGGCAAAGCGACAGGCTAAACACCATATATTTT	CAWQSDRLNTIYF
NA	TRBV7-7	TRBJ2-5	TRBD2	TGTGCTAGCAGCTCCGGGACTAGCGGGAGTCGGGAGACCCAGTACTTC	CASSSGTSGSRETQYF
NA	TRBV5-1	TRBJ2-3	NA	TGCGCCAGCAGCTTGGAACTGAGGGGCACAGATACGCAGTATTTT	CASSLELRGTDTQYF
once	TRBV14	TRBJ2-2	TRBD2	TGTGCCAGCAGCCCTAGCGGGAGACGTACCGGGGAGCTGTTTTTT	CASSPSGRRTGELFF
NA	TRBV5-1	TRBJ2-7	TRBD1	TGCGCCAGCAGCTCGGGTACAGGGGGCGAGCAGTACTTC	CASSSGTGGEQYF
NA	TRBV6-5	TRBJ2-1	NA	TGTGCCAGCAGTACTACCGGGACATACTACAATGAGCAGTTCTTC	CASSTTGTYYNEQFF
NA	TRBV29-1	TRBJ1-1	TRBD1	TGCAGCGTCCAACAGGGGGGGCCGAACACTGAAGCTTTCTTT	CSVQQGGPNTEAFF
NA	TRBV6-5	TRBJ2-1	NA	TGTGCCAGCAGCCTTGTGGGGCCATCCTACAATGAGCAGTTCTTC	CASSLVGPSYNEQFF
NA	TRBV4-1	TRBJ2-2	NA	TGCGCCAGCAGCCAACTTACCAGGGACGGGGAGCTGTTTTTT	CASSQLTRDGELFF
NA	TRBV5-4	TRBJ1-2	TRBD1	TGTGCCTCACAGGGGGGCTATGGCTACACCTTC	CASQGGYGYTF
NA	TRBV18	TRBJ2-7	TRBD1	TGTGCCAGCTCAGGACAGGGCCTCGGGCCCTACGAGCAGTACTTC	CASSGQGLGPYEQYF
NA	TRBV7-6	TRBJ2-5	NA	TGTGCCAGCAGCTTAGTCCCAGGGGAGCAAGAGACCCAGTACTTC	CASSLVPGEQETQYF
NA	TRBV28	TRBJ1-5	TRBD1	TGTGCCAGCAGTATCGGAGGACAGGGGGCGCAAGGCAATCAGCCCCAGCATTTT	CASSIGGQGAQGNQPQHF
NA	TRBV6-1	TRBJ1-1	TRBD1	TGTGCCAGCAGTACCGACAGGGGGCACACTGAAGCTTTCTTT	CASSTDRGHTEAFF
NA	TRBV11-2	TRBJ2-1	NA	TGTGCCAGCAGCTTATCAGGGTTGGGGATATACAATGAGCAGTTCTTC	CASSLSGLGIYNEQFF
NA	TRBV5-3	TRBJ2-3	TRBD2	TGTGCCAGAAGCTTGGGACTAGCGCTCAGCACAGATACGCAGTATTTT	CARSLGLALSTDTQYF
NA	TRBV19	TRBJ1-1	NA	TGTGCCACCCTAGGAGGGGTGCGGAGAACTGAAGCTTTCTTT	CATLGGVRRTEAFF
NA	TRBV7-2	TRBJ2-4	NA	TGTGCCAGCAGCTTAGCTGAGGCAGGGGAGGCCAAAAACATTCAGTACTTC	CASSLAEAGEAKNIQYF
few	TRBV14	TRBJ1-1	NA	TGTGCCAGCAGCCAAGAGGGAAGGGGGAACACTGAAGCTTTCTTT	CASSQEGRGNTEAFF
NA	TRBV30	TRBJ2-7	NA	TGTGCCTGGAGCCCGACAGGTTTCCCCTACGAGCAGTACTTC	CAWSPTGFPYEQYF
NA	TRBV27	TRBJ2-7	TRBD2	TGTGCCAGCAGTTCCTGGACTAGCGGGAACCACGAGCAGTACTTC	CASSSWTSGNHEQYF
NA	TRBV28	TRBJ1-1	NA	TGTGCCAGTACCGCCAGTTTGAACACTGAAGCTTTCTTT	CASTASLNTEAFF
NA	TRBV28	TRBJ1-2	TRBD1	TGTGCCAGCAGTTTCGGACAGGGAAGCTACACCTTC	CASSFGQGSYTF
NA	TRBV5-6	TRBJ2-2	TRBD2	TGTGCCAGCAGCTGGGAGGGCCGGGGCACCGGGGAGCTGTTTTTT	CASSWEGRGTGELFF
NA	TRBV29-1	TRBJ2-2	TRBD1	TGCAGCGTTCGAACAGGGGGCAGGGGCGGGGAGCTGTTTTTT	CSVRTGGRGGELFF
NA	TRBV5-1	TRBJ1-2	NA	TGCGCCAGCAGCTTTGGCCCGGGTACCCATCTTGGCTACACCTTC	CASSFGPGTHLGYTF
NA	TRBV5-6	TRBJ2-1	TRBD2	TGTGCCAGCAGCGTAAGCGGGGCAAAGTACAATGAGCAGTTCTTC	CASSVSGAKYNEQFF
NA	TRBV28	TRBJ1-5	NA	TGTGCCAGCAGTTTGAGGGGGACCCCAAGCAATCAGCCCCAGCATTTT	CASSLRGTPSNQPQHF
NA	TRBV5-6	TRBJ1-1	TRBD1	TGTGCCAGCAGCACCAGGACAGGGAGGACTGAAGCTTTCTTT	CASSTRTGRTEAFF
NA	TRBV15	TRBJ1-1	TRBD1	TGTGCCACCAGCAGAGTGGGTACAGGGGTGGGAACTGAAGCTTTCTTT	CATSRVGTGVGTEAFF
once	TRBV11-2	TRBJ1-2	TRBD1	TGTGCCAGCAGTCGGGACAGAAACTATGGCTACACCTTC	CASSRDRNYGYTF
NA	TRBV28	TRBJ1-1	NA	TGTGCCAGCAGTCCCGCAACGGGTTGGGCTGAAGCTTTCTTT	CASSPATGWAEAFF
NA	TRBV10-2	TRBJ1-1	NA	TGCGCCAGCAGTGAGCCGGACACTGAAGCTTTCTTT	CASSEPDTEAFF
NA	TRBV5-1	TRBJ1-2	TRBD1	TGCGCCAGCAGCCAAGGGACAGGTGATTATGGCTACACCTTC	CASSQGTGDYGYTF
few	TRBV4-1	TRBJ1-3	NA	TGCGCCAGCAGCCCTGAGGGACATACCTCATCTGGAAACACCATATATTTT	CASSPEGHTSSGNTIYF
NA	TRBV28	TRBJ2-7	TRBD1	TGTGCCAGCAGCCCGGGACAGGCCCACGAGCAGTACTTC	CASSPGQAHEQYF
NA	TRBV2	TRBJ2-5	NA	TGTGCCAGCCCCGGTACCGGGACAAAAGAGACCCAGTACTTC	CASPGTGTKETQYF
NA	TRBV4-1	TRBJ1-1	NA	TGCGCCAGCAGCCGGGGCCCAGAGGAGACTGAAGCTTTCTTT	CASSRGPEETEAFF
NA	TRBV11-2	TRBJ1-2	NA	TGTGCCAGCTTGGGACATCAGAGTGACTATGGCTACACCTTC	CASLGHQSDYGYTF
NA	TRBV7-9	TRBJ2-2	NA	TGTGCCAGCAGCTTAGCCAGGATCACCGGGGAGCTGTTTTTT	CASSLARITGELFF
few	TRBV18	TRBJ1-5	NA	TGTGCCAGCTCACCGGAGGAGTTCGGCGGCAATCAGCCCCAGCATTTT	CASSPEEFGGNQPQHF
NA	TRBV7-9	TRBJ1-5	NA	TGTGCCAGCAGCCTTACCGGGACACCTAATCAGCCCCAGCATTTT	CASSLTGTPNQPQHF
NA	TRBV4-1	TRBJ2-5	TRBD2	TGCGCCAGCAGCCAAGATCTGGGACTAGCGGGAGGGCAAGAGACCCAGTACTTC	CASSQDLGLAGGQETQYF
NA	TRBV21-1	TRBJ2-5	NA	TGTGCCAGCAGCAGGGGACTTTCAGAGACCCAGTACTTC	CASSRGLSETQYF
few	TRBV4-1	TRBJ2-1	NA	TGCGCCAGCAGCCAGGGACTCGCCTCCTACAATGAGCAGTTCTTC	CASSQGLASYNEQFF
few	TRBV6-6	TRBJ1-1	NA	TGTGCCAGCAGTTACTCGGCCGACAGCACTGAAGCTTTCTTT	CASSYSADSTEAFF
NA	TRBV10-3	TRBJ1-1	NA	TGTGCCATCAGTGAGAAGGGGGAGTCGACTGAAGCTTTCTTT	CAISEKGESTEAFF
few	TRBV6-6	TRBJ2-1	NA	TGTGCCAGCAGCCGGAATGAGCAGTTCTTC	CASSRNEQFF
NA	TRBV27	TRBJ2-1	NA	TGTGCCAGCAGTTACAGTGACTCCTACAATGAGCAGTTCTTC	CASSYSDSYNEQFF
NA	TRBV5-1	TRBJ2-3	TRBD2	TGCGCCAGCAGCGGGGGGGTTACTAGCGGCACAGATACGCAGTATTTT	CASSGGVTSGTDTQYF
NA	TRBV29-1	TRBJ2-3	NA	TGCAGCGTGAGGGCAGGGGCCACAGATACGCAGTATTTT	CSVRAGATDTQYF
NA	TRBV5-6	TRBJ2-1	NA	TGTGCCAGCAGCTTTTATCGCGGAAGCTCCTACAATGAGCAGTTCTTC	CASSFYRGSSYNEQFF
once	TRBV18	TRBJ1-2	TRBD1	TGTGCCAGCTCACCAGGGACAGGGGGCGCAGGAAGTGGCTACACCTTC	CASSPGTGGAGSGYTF
NA	TRBV7-2	TRBJ1-5	NA	TGTGCCAGCAGCCCCGCGCAGGGTCAGCCCCAGCATTTT	CASSPAQGQPQHF